The 2 T cell receptor beta chains below were found in one sample sequenced in a study of cytomegalovirus exposure and HLA in healthy donors. Amplification used 60 Vbeta primers and 13 Jbeta primers. Clones were read by immunoSEQ multiplex PCR, and TCRdb kept only the in-frame ones, dropping some. The sample gives 70,000 to 95,000 clones, roughly 76% of which show up once; about 2% is in the top ten. Sequenced: PBMCs. These receptors all stem from a woman aged 25 to 39 in good health and CMV-seronegative.

CDR3 in amino acids: CASSEQQGADTQYF. DNA of the CDR3: TGTGCCAGCAGTGAACAACAGGGGGCAGATACGCAGTATTTT. J is TRBJ2-3 and V is TRBV6-1; 8 bases map to TRBD1. Germline V gives CDR1 MNHNS, CDR2 SASEGT. The CDR3 spans 14 residues. Trimming cost V 2 bases and J 4 bases; bases outside gene matches: 2.

The chain employs TRBV28 and TRBJ1-1; D not resolved. The CDR3 consists of 12 residues. CDR1 is MDHEN, CDR2 SYDVKM, per germline. V was pared by 5 bases and J by 10 bases, with 14 bases between. Here the CDR3 reads CASSAEGRRAFF. The CDR3 nucleotides are TGTGCCAGCAGTGCGGAGGGTCGTAGAGCTTTCTTT.